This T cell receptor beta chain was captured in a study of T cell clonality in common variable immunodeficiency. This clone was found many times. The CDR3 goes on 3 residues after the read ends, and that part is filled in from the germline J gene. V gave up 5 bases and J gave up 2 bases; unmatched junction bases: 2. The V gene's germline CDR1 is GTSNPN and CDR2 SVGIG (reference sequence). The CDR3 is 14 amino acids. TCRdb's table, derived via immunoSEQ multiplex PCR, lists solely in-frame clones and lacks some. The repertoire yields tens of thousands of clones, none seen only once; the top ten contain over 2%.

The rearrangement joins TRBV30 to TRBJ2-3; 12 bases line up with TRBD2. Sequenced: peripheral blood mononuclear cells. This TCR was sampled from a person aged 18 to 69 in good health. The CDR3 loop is CAWGLAGPTDTQYF. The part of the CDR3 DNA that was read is TGTGCCTGGGGACTAGCGGGGCCCACAGATACG.